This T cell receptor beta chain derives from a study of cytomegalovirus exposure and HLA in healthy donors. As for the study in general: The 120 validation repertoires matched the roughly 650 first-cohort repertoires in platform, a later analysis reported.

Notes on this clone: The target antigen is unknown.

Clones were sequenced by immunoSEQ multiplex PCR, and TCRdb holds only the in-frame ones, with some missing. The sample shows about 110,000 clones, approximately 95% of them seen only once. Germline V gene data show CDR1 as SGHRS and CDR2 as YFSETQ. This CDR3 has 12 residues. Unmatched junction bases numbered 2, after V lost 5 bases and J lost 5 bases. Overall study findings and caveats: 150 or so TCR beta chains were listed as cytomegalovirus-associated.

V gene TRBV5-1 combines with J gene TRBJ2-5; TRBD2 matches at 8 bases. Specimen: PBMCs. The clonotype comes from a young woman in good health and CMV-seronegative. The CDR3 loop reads CASRGTSETQYF. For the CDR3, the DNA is TGCGCCAGCAGGGGGACTAGTGAGACCCAGTACTTC.